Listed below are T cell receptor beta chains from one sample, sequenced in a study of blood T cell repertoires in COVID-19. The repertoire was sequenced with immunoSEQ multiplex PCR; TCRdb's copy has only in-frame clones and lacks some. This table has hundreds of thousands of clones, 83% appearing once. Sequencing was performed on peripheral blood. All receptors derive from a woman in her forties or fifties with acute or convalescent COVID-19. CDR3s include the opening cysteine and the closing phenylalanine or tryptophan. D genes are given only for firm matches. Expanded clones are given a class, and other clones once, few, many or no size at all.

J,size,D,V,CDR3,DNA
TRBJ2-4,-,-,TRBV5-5,CASSLAGARKNIQYF,TGTGCCAGCAGCTTGGCAGGGGCCCGGAAAAACATTCAGTACTTC
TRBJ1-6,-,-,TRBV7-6,CASSLSLGGSSPLHF,TGTGCCAGCAGCTTAAGTCTGGGGGGGAGTTCACCCCTCCACTTT
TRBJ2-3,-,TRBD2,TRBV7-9,CASSLGRDSGGTDTQYF,TGTGCCAGCAGCTTAGGTCGCGATAGCGGGGGGACAGATACGCAGTATTTT
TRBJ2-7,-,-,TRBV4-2,CASSQERGYEQYF,TGTGCCAGCAGCCAAGAAAGGGGTTACGAGCAGTACTTC
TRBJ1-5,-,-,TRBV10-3,CAIRNYGNQPQHF,TGTGCCATCAGAAATTATGGCAATCAGCCCCAGCATTTT
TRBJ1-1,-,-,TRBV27,CASSFSASGAYTEAFF,TGTGCCAGCAGTTTTTCGGCTAGTGGGGCGTACACTGAAGCTTTCTTT
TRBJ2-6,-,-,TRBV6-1,CASSEEGGGSGANVLTF,TGTGCCAGCAGTGAGGAGGGAGGTGGATCTGGGGCCAACGTCCTGACTTTC
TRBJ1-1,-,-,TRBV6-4,CASLRDRRGDTEAFF,TGTGCCAGCCTCCGGGACCGACGGGGGGACACTGAAGCTTTCTTT
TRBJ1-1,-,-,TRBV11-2,CASSPLRLREEAEAFF,TGTGCCAGCAGCCCTCTACGCCTACGAGAGGAGGCTGAAGCTTTCTTT
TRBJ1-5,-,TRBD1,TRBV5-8,CASSRQGHQPQHF,TGTGCCAGCAGTCGACAGGGCCATCAGCCCCAGCATTTT
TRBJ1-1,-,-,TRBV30,CAWSLQGQAFF,TGTGCCTGGAGTCTTCAGGGGCAAGCTTTCTTT
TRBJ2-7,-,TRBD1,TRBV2,CASPSNGQGNEQYF,TGTGCCAGCCCATCGAATGGACAGGGAAACGAGCAGTACTTC
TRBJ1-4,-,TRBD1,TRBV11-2,CASSPTGQANEKLFF,TGTGCCAGCAGCCCGACGGGACAGGCGAATGAAAAACTGTTTTTT
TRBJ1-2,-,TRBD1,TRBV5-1,CASSSWDRDYGYTF,TGCGCCAGCAGCTCCTGGGACAGGGACTATGGCTACACCTTC
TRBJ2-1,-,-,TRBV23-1,CASSQSLGRHFGDEQFF,TGCGCCAGCAGTCAATCTTTAGGCAGACACTTTGGCGATGAGCAGTTCTTC
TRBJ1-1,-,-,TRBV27,CATRRGMLTEAFF,TGTGCCACCAGACGGGGGATGTTGACTGAAGCTTTCTTT
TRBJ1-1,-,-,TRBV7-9,CASSYDSLMNTEAFF,TGTGCCAGCAGCTATGACAGCCTAATGAACACTGAAGCTTTCTTT
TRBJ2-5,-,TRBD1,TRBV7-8,CASSSGQGQGRTETQYF,TGTGCCAGCAGCTCAGGCCAGGGACAGGGGAGGACGGAGACCCAGTACTTC
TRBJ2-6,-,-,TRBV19,CASRHPSTGANVLTF,TGTGCCAGTCGACACCCCTCTACTGGGGCCAACGTCCTGACTTTC
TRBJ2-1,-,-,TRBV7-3,CASSSNLDNEQFF,TGTGCCAGCAGCTCAAACTTGGACAATGAGCAGTTCTTC
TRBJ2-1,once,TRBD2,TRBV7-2,CASRLTSGVTVEQFF,TGTGCCAGCCGCCTAACTAGCGGGGTAACGGTTGAGCAGTTCTTC
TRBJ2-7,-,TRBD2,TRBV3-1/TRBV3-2,CASSQTPGTSGRTYEQYF,TGTGCCAGCAGCCAGACTCCCGGGACTAGCGGGAGAACCTACGAGCAGTACTTC
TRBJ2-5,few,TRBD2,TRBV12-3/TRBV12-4,CASSYSGSETQYF,TGTGCCAGCAGCTATAGCGGGAGCGAGACCCAGTACTTC
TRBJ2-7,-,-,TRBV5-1,CASSLEGVGEQYF,TGCGCCAGCAGCTTGGAAGGGGTCGGCGAGCAGTACTTC
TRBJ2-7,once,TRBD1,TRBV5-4,CASSFDRENEQYF,TGTGCCAGCAGCTTCGACAGGGAAAACGAGCAGTACTTC
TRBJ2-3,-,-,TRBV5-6,CASSPNLRGDTQYF,TGTGCCAGCAGCCCCAATCTTCGAGGAGATACGCAGTATTTT
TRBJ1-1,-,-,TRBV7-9,CASSTYRNMNTEAFF,TGTGCCAGCAGCACGTACAGGAACATGAACACTGAAGCTTTCTTT
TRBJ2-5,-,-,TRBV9,CASSVEGHRQETQYF,TGTGCCAGCAGCGTAGAGGGACACAGACAAGAGACCCAGTACTTC
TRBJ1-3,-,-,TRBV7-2,CASSWAGSSGNTIYF,TGTGCCAGCAGCTGGGCAGGAAGCTCTGGAAACACCATATATTTT
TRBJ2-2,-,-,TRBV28,CASIRQATTELFF,TGTGCCAGCATCAGACAGGCCACGACGGAGCTGTTTTTT
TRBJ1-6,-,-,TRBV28,CASRLDSGYNSPLHF,TGTGCCAGCAGATTGGACAGCGGCTATAATTCACCCCTCCACTTT
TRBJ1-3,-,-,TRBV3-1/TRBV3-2,CASANPSGNTIYF,TGTGCCAGCGCGAACCCCTCTGGAAACACCATATATTTT
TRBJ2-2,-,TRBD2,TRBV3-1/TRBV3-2,CASSPRTSGGAIGELFF,TGTGCCAGCAGCCCCAGAACTAGCGGGGGGGCAATCGGGGAGCTGTTTTTT
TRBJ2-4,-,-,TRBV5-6,CASSTMTVENIQYF,TGTGCCAGCAGCACAATGACAGTCGAAAACATTCAGTACTTC
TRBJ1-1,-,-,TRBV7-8,CASSLVTGKGTEAFF,TGTGCCAGCAGCTTAGTAACAGGGAAGGGCACTGAAGCTTTCTTT
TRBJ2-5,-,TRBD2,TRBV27,CASSAGGLAGGQETQYF,TGTGCCAGCAGTGCCGGAGGACTAGCGGGGGGGCAAGAGACCCAGTACTTC
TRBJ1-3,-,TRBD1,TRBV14,CASSQETGDGNTIYF,TGTGCCAGCAGCCAGGAGACAGGGGATGGAAACACCATATATTTT
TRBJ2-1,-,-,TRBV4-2,CASSQTGTVGNEQFF,TGTGCCAGCAGCCAGACAGGAACGGTCGGCAATGAGCAGTTCTTC
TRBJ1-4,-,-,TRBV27,CASSVQGRGYEKLFF,TGTGCCAGCAGTGTCCAGGGAAGGGGCTATGAAAAACTGTTTTTT
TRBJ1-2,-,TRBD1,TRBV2,CASSAQGANGYTF,TGTGCCAGCAGTGCGCAGGGGGCTAATGGCTACACCTTC
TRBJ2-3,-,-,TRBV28,CASSKTDLVDTQYF,TGTGCCAGCAGCAAGACAGACCTCGTCGATACGCAGTATTTT
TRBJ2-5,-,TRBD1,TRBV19,CASRGTGGLSGETQYF,TGTGCCAGTAGGGGGACAGGGGGTCTTTCTGGAGAGACCCAGTACTTC
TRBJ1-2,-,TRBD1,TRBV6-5,CASSYDRAAGYTF,TGTGCCAGCAGTTACGACAGGGCGGCTGGCTACACCTTC
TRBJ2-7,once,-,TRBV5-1,CASSLQESYEQYF,TGCGCCAGCAGCTTGCAGGAATCCTACGAGCAGTACTTC
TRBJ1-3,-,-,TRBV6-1,CASREGSSGNTIYF,TGTGCCAGCAGAGAAGGCAGCTCTGGAAACACCATATATTTT
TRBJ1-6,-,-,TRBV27,CASSLFTGVSPLHF,TGTGCCAGCAGTTTATTTACGGGGGTCTCACCCCTCCACTTT
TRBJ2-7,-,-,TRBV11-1,CASAAPVSEQYF,TGTGCCAGCGCTGCTCCGGTGAGCGAGCAGTACTTC
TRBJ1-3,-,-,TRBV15,CATSRGGQASGNTIYF,TGTGCCACCAGCAGAGGGGGACAAGCCTCCGGAAACACCATATATTTT
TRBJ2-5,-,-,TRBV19,CASSIDNWQNQETQYF,TGTGCCAGTAGTATAGATAATTGGCAGAACCAAGAGACCCAGTACTTC
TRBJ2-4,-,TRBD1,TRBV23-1,CASSQGTGDRLAKNIQYF,TGCGCCAGCAGTCAGGGGACAGGGGACCGCCTAGCCAAAAACATTCAGTACTTC
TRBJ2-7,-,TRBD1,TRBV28,CASRSDRGHSYEQYF,TGTGCCAGCAGATCGGACAGGGGGCACTCCTACGAGCAGTACTTC
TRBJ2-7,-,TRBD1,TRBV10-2,CASTARGQGSDEQYF,TGCGCCAGCACGGCGAGGGGACAGGGGAGCGACGAGCAGTACTTC
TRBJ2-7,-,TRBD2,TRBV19,CASSPGGWLTYEQYF,TGTGCCAGTAGTCCGGGGGGGTGGTTAACCTACGAGCAGTACTTC
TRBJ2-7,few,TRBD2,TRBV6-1,CASSASSGPVLHEQYF,TGTGCCAGCAGTGCTTCTAGCGGACCCGTGCTCCACGAGCAGTACTTC
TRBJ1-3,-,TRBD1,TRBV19,CASSTQGFAGNTIYF,TGTGCCAGTAGCACACAGGGGTTTGCTGGAAACACCATATATTTT
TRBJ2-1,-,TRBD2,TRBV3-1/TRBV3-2,CASSQTSGYNEQFF,TGTGCCAGCAGCCAAACTAGCGGGTACAATGAGCAGTTCTTC
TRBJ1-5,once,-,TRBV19,CASSIGPLQPQHF,TGTGCCAGTAGTATAGGGCCCCTTCAGCCCCAGCATTTT